Listed here are 15 T cell receptor beta chains from one sample, sequenced in a study of blood T cell repertoires in COVID-19. TCRdb's copy holds only in-frame clones and misses some; the assay was immunoSEQ multiplex PCR. This sample has roughly 98,000 clones, with over 80% found just once. Sequenced sample: peripheral blood. Receptor source: a woman between 70 and 85 years old with active or convalescent COVID-19.

The rearrangement links TRBV2 to TRBJ2-6, with D tentatively TRBD2 (6 bases). From germline, CDR1 is SNHLY and CDR2 FYNNEI. The CDR3 covers 18 residues. The V gene lost 5 bases and the J gene lost 0 bases, with 17 bases spanning the gap. CDR3: CASSSFGGGPSGANVLTF. CDR3 in DNA: TGTGCCAGCAGTTCCTTCGGGGGAGGTCCCTCTGGGGCCAACGTCCTGACTTTC.

The rearrangement uses TRBV4-3 and TRBJ2-2; tentatively, D is TRBD1 (6 bases). This CDR3 region has 15 residues. Germline V lookup: CDR1 LGHNA, CDR2 YSLEER. Trimming shortened V by 0 bases and J by 7 bases, and 12 bases separated the two germline ends. The CDR3 DNA sequence: TGCGCCAGCAGCCAAGAGCAGGGGATTGGCGGGGAGCTGTTTTTT. The encoded protein is CASSQEQGIGGELFF.

A single count supports this clone. The chain joins TRBV5-1 to TRBJ2-7; D uncertain. The CDR3 extends over 15 amino acids. Germline CDR1 SGHRS, CDR2 YFSETQ. V was shortened by 0 bases and J by 0 bases, with 10 bases between the two germline ends. As DNA, the CDR3 is TGCGCCAGCAGCTTGGCCCTCTCGAGCTCCTACGAGCAGTACTTC. This encodes CASSLALSSSYEQYF.

This clone was seen a single time. The rearrangement links TRBV5-1 to TRBJ2-3, with D perhaps TRBD2 (5 bases). The germline gives CDR1 SGHRS, CDR2 YFSETQ. The CDR3 covers 12 residues. V shed 4 bases and J shed 8 bases, with 11 bases lying between them. Here the CDR3 DNA reads TGCGCCAGCAGCCCCACCCGGGGTACGCAGTATTTT. Translating gives CASSPTRGTQYF.

The CDR3 sequence: CASSLGQTTDTQYF. Here the CDR3 DNA reads TGCGCCAGCAGCTTGGGACAGACCACAGATACGCAGTATTTT. This chain uses TRBV5-1 with TRBJ2-3; tentative D call: TRBD1 (5 bases). This CDR3 comprises 14 residues. V gave up 0 bases and J gave up 2 bases, with 7 bases separating them. Germline-derived CDR1 and CDR2 are SGHRS and YFSETQ.

The chain links TRBV2 to TRBJ1-3; the D gene is possibly TRBD1 (6 bases). V lost 6 bases and J lost 4, with 16 bases in between. The CDR3 extends over 15 amino acids. In germline, CDR1 is SNHLY, CDR2 FYNNEI. CDR3 bases: TGTGCCAGCAGCAGCCGGGGGGGGGCAGGAAACACCATATATTTT. It codes for CASSSRGGAGNTIYF.

The gene calls are TRBV12-3 or TRBV12-4 and TRBJ1-2; D unclear. V was shortened by 6 bases and J by 4 bases, with 12 bases between the two germline ends. The CDR3 has 13 residues. Here the CDR3 DNA reads TGTGCCAGCAGCCCTCCGGGGTCCTATGGCTACACCTTC. This codes for CASSPPGSYGYTF.

In DNA, the CDR3 is TGTGCCACCCAACAGACTAGCGGTGAGACCCAGTACTTC. It codes for CATQQTSGETQYF. The rearrangement uses TRBV19 and TRBJ2-5, with TRBD2 matching over 9 bases. Germline trimming cut 10 bases from V and 5 bases from J; bases unmatched to any gene: 8. Germline V gene data show CDR1 as LNHDA and CDR2 as SQIVND (reference sequence). The CDR3 has 13 amino acids.

The chain is built from TRBV18 and TRBJ1-2; 8 nucleotides match TRBD1. Germline V lookup: CDR1 KGHSH, CDR2 LQKENI. CDR3 length: 16 amino acids. J lost 4 bases, V lost 3 bases, and 10 bases had no gene match. CDR3 coding DNA: TGTGCCAGCTCACCCCTGGTGACAGGGGCCTTCTATGGCTACACCTTC. Translated: CASSPLVTGAFYGYTF.

The chain has TRBV19 and TRBJ2-6; perhaps TRBD1 as D (5 bases). The CDR3 totals 13 residues. Germline CDR1 LNHDA, CDR2 SQIVND (reference sequence). V lost 9 bases and J 3 bases, leaving 9 bases between the germline ends. As DNA, the CDR3 is TGTGCCAGCAGGGTGCTTGGGGCCAACGTCCTGACTTTC. It is translated as CASRVLGANVLTF.

The chain couples TRBV7-2 to TRBJ1-1; D is undetermined. The CDR3 has 14 amino acids. The germline V and J ends were trimmed by 1 base and 8 bases, with 14 bases remaining between them. Germline CDR1 and CDR2: SGHTA and FQGNSA. The CDR3 DNA reads TGTGCCAGCAGCTTAGGACACCCGAGTGCGGAAGCTTTCTTT. Encoded protein: CASSLGHPSAEAFF.

Notes on this clone: Other DNA sequences in the sample encode the same CDR3. The chain uses TRBV28 and TRBJ1-5, with D possibly TRBD1 on 5 matching bases. Per the germline V gene, CDR1 is MDHEN and CDR2 is SYDVKM. V was pared by 9 bases and J by 3 bases, with 18 bases between. The CDR3 spans 15 residues. The CDR3 sequence is CASTAGGLNNQPQHF. For the CDR3, the DNA is TGTGCCAGTACTGCGGGGGGTCTTAACAATCAGCCCCAGCATTTT.

The chain employs TRBV5-4 and TRBJ2-7, with D possibly being TRBD1 (6 bases). Germline assignment: CDR1 SGHNT and CDR2 YYREEE (reference sequence). With 4 bases removed from V and 3 bases from J, the gap between germline ends came to 8 bases. The CDR3 totals 12 residues. The DNA for the CDR3 is TGTGCCAGCAGCACGGACAGCTACGAGCAGTACTTC. Encoded protein: CASSTDSYEQYF.

The V call is TRBV19, the J call TRBJ1-5; no firm D call. This CDR3 is 13 amino acids long. CDR1 and CDR2 (germline): LNHDA, SQIVND (reference sequence). V dropped 11 bases and J dropped 6 bases, with 17 bases sitting between them. The CDR3: CAASTQGGQPQHF. In DNA, the CDR3 is TGTGCCGCCAGTACCCAAGGAGGTCAGCCCCAGCATTTT.

This clone was seen just once. The rearrangement joins TRBV5-1 to TRBJ2-7, with D perhaps TRBD1 (5 bases). V was shortened by 2 bases and J by 3 bases, with 9 bases between the two germline ends. Germline CDR1 SGHRS, CDR2 YFSETQ. The CDR3 runs 13 residues. CDR3 DNA: TGCGCCAGCAGCTTCGACAGATTCTACGAGCAGTACTTC. This codes for CASSFDRFYEQYF.